Below are 7 T cell receptor beta chains sequenced from a single sample in a study of blood T cell repertoires in COVID-19 (dated by TCRdb to 2019 to 2021). Library preparation was by the immunoSEQ multiplex PCR assay. As stored in TCRdb, this immuneACCESS dataset retains in-frame rearrangements with V and J assigned. A fraction of the clones does not appear; measured against another copy, unresolved V genes explain less than half of the discrepancy, and the remainder lacks a known reason. This sample lists 48,000 or so clones; 85% to 90% were detected once. The ten largest make up less than 3% of the sample. Sequences were obtained from peripheral blood. All receptors derive from an elderly woman with COVID-19, enrolled during active disease.

The chain carries TRBV28 and TRBJ2-4; 7 bases are shared with TRBD1. This CDR3 is 17 amino acids long. V dropped 1 base and J dropped 0; count of bases not matched to a gene: 6. Per the germline V gene, CDR1 is MDHEN and CDR2 is SYDVKM. For the CDR3, the DNA is TGTGCCAGCAGTTTATTGACAGGGCGGCTAGCCAAAAACATTCAGTACTTC. Residues: CASSLLTGRLAKNIQYF.

The chain joins TRBV5-4 to TRBJ1-4, with D possibly matching TRBD1 (6 bases). Germline V CDR1 and CDR2: SGHNT, YYREEE (reference sequence). V shed 0 bases and J shed 8 bases, with 14 bases lying between them. The CDR3 loop spans 15 amino acids. CDR3 DNA: TGTGCCAGCAGCTTGGCAAGGGGGAGAGGGGAAAAACTGTTTTTT. This encodes CASSLARGRGEKLFF.

This chain joins TRBV9 and TRBJ2-2; D is possibly TRBD2 (6 bases). CDR1 is SGDLS, CDR2 YYNGEE, per germline. V lost 5 bases to trimming and J lost 0 bases, with 11 bases between them. The CDR3 consists of 15 residues. CDR3 sequence: CASSSSGTNTGELFF. The DNA for the CDR3 is TGTGCCAGCAGTAGTAGCGGTACGAACACCGGGGAGCTGTTTTTT.

V and J are TRBV19 and TRBJ1-3; D is uncertain. The CDR3 totals 15 residues. Per the germline V gene, CDR1 is LNHDA and CDR2 is SQIVND (reference sequence). Deletions cut 8 bases from V and 0 bases from J, with 14 bases between. In nucleotides, the CDR3 is TGTGCCAGTCTTACACAGCCGTTCTCTGGAAACACCATATATTTT. This gives the protein CASLTQPFSGNTIYF.

The chain's CDR3 is CARGPGLAATGELFF. CDR3 nucleotides: TGTGCCAGGGGACCGGGACTAGCGGCCACCGGGGAGCTGTTTTTT. This chain links TRBV7-9 with TRBJ2-2, with 11 bases aligning to TRBD2. The CDR3 runs to 15 residues. The germline gives CDR1 SEHNR, CDR2 FQNEAQ (reference sequence). Trimming cost V 9 bases and J 4 bases; bases outside gene matches: 7.

This chain uses TRBV19 with TRBJ2-2; 8 nucleotides line up with TRBD2. The length of the CDR3 is 15 residues. V lost 5 bases to trimming and J lost 7 bases; unmatched junction nucleotides: 9. Germline V gene data show CDR1 as LNHDA and CDR2 as SQIVND (reference sequence). The CDR3 coding sequence is TGTGCCAGTAGTGGGAGACCCGGGAGGGGCGGGGAGCTGTTTTTT. Amino acids: CASSGRPGRGGELFF.

For the CDR3, the DNA is TGTGCCAGTAGTCCTTCTGGTCGGGGAACTGAAGCTTTCTTT. Translated: CASSPSGRGTEAFF. The genes are TRBV19 and TRBJ1-1; D gene ambiguous. The CDR3 is made up of 14 amino acids. CDR1 is LNHDA and CDR2 is SQIVND in the germline V gene (reference sequence). V lost 5 bases and J lost 5, with 15 bases in between.